This paragraph covers one TCR beta chain sequence. Germline CDR1 LGHDT, CDR2 YNNKEL (reference sequence). The V gene end was trimmed by 4 bases and the J gene end by 2 bases; junction bases not matched to a gene: 1. The CDR3 is 14 residues long. The data are from a study of blood T cell repertoires in COVID-19. Study-wide context: There were acute and convalescent COVID-19 samples, and they came from the United States, Italy and Spain.

Produced via immunoSEQ multiplex PCR; TCRdb's table is partial and in-frame only. This table holds hundreds of thousands of clones, under 95% found once. The receptor was derived from a woman aged 18-35 years who had recovered from COVID-19. Sequencing was done on a sample of peripheral blood. The chain combines TRBV3-1 (or the pseudogene TRBV3-2) with TRBJ2-7; 11 bases agree with TRBD2. CDR3 region: CASSPSGRTYEQYV. The DNA for the CDR3 is TGTGCCAGCAGCCCTAGCGGGAGGACCTACGAGCAGTACGTC.